This T cell receptor (beta chain) was identified during a study of blood T cell repertoires in COVID-19. Germline V CDR1 and CDR2: SNHLY, FYNNEI. V shed 6 bases, J shed 1 base, and the junction held 18 bases outside the gene matches. The length of the CDR3 is 19 residues. Sequencing was performed with immunoSEQ multiplex PCR; in TCRdb, only in-frame clones are kept and a portion is missing. The sample yields about 440,000 clones, roughly 90% seen once. The chain uses TRBV2 and TRBJ2-5; 9 positions agree with TRBD1. The source material was peripheral blood. The clonotype was recovered from a woman aged 25 to 39 with acute or convalescent COVID-19. Here the CDR3 reads CASSYSYLVETGGQETQYF. Here the CDR3 DNA reads TGTGCCAGCAGCTATTCCTATCTTGTTGAGACAGGGGGCCAAGAGACCCAGTACTTC.